This T cell receptor beta chain was sequenced in a study of cytomegalovirus exposure and HLA in healthy donors. Deletions cut 6 bases from V and 0 bases from J, with 10 bases between. This CDR3 has 14 residues. The germline V gene encodes CDR1 MGHRA and CDR2 YSYEKL. In the PCR, 60 Vbeta and 13 Jbeta primers were used. This table comes from immunoSEQ multiplex PCR, and its TCRdb copy is limited to in-frame clones, with some not included. The data show 100,000 to 150,000 clones, around 80% seen once. Sequencing used PBMCs. The receptor comes from a human donor in good health. The V and J genes are TRBV4-1 and TRBJ2-3; TRBD1 might be the D (5 bases). In nucleotides, the CDR3 is TGCGCCAGCAGTAGGGGCCTGAGCACAGATACGCAGTATTTT. This gives the protein CASSRGLSTDTQYF.